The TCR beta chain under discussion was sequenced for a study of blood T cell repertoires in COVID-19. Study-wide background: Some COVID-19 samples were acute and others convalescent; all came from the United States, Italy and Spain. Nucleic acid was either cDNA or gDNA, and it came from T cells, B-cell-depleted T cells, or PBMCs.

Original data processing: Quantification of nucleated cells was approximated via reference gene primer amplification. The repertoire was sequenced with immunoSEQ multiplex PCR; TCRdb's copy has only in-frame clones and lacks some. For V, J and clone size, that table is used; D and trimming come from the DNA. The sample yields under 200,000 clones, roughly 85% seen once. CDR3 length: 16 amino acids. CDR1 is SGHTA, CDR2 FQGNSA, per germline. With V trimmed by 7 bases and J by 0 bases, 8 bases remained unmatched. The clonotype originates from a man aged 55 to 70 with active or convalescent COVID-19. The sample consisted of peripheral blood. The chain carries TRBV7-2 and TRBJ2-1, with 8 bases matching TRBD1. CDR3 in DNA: TGTGCCAGCAACCAGGGGGCGGTGAGCTCCTACAATGAGCAGTTCTTC. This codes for CASNQGAVSSYNEQFF.